Listed below are T cell receptor beta chains from one sample, sequenced in a study of blood T cell repertoires in COVID-19. Using immunoSEQ multiplex PCR, the repertoire was profiled, and TCRdb retains in-frame clones only, with some absent. The table includes some 220,000 clones, 88% detected once. Material: PBMCs or T cells enriched from blood (not recorded which). These receptors originate from a woman in her 30s who had recovered from COVID-19. Both conserved end residues are part of each CDR3. Fields, in order: CDR3 DNA, CDR3 protein, V gene, D gene, J gene, clone size. D genes are given only for firm matches. Size is stated for part of the rows, as once, few or many counts, or as a class when the clone is expanded.

CDR3 DNA: TGTGCCAGCACCCCCGCCACAGGATGGAATTCACCCCTCCACTTT
CDR3 protein: CASTPATGWNSPLHF
V gene: TRBV6-5
D gene: NA
J gene: TRBJ1-6
clone size: NA

CDR3 DNA: TGTGCCAGCAGTGAAGGTTTGGGGGCAGTCAATCCTGAAAAACTGTTTTTT
CDR3 protein: CASSEGLGAVNPEKLFF
V gene: TRBV6-1
D gene: NA
J gene: TRBJ1-4
clone size: NA

CDR3 DNA: TGTGCTAGTGGCCCTCCGGGGGGGCGGGAGGCGCAGTATTTT
CDR3 protein: CASGPPGGREAQYF
V gene: TRBV12-5
D gene: TRBD2
J gene: TRBJ2-3
clone size: many

CDR3 DNA: TGTGCCAGCAGCTTAGACAGGGGATATAATTCACCCCTCCACTTT
CDR3 protein: CASSLDRGYNSPLHF
V gene: TRBV7-2
D gene: TRBD1
J gene: TRBJ1-6
clone size: NA

CDR3 DNA: TGTGCCAGCAGTTTAAGTGTGGGAGTTGACAGCAATCAGCCCCAGCATTTT
CDR3 protein: CASSLSVGVDSNQPQHF
V gene: TRBV27
D gene: NA
J gene: TRBJ1-5
clone size: NA

CDR3 DNA: TGTGCCAGCAGCCATTCGGGGGTTCAAGAGACCCAGTACTTC
CDR3 protein: CASSHSGVQETQYF
V gene: TRBV4-2
D gene: NA
J gene: TRBJ2-5
clone size: NA

CDR3 DNA: TGTGCCAGCAGTTTTGGAGGCTATGGCTACACCTTC
CDR3 protein: CASSFGGYGYTF
V gene: TRBV12-3/TRBV12-4
D gene: NA
J gene: TRBJ1-2
clone size: NA

CDR3 DNA: TGTGCCATCAGTGGCAGGGGCATGAACACTGAAGCTTTCTTT
CDR3 protein: CAISGRGMNTEAFF
V gene: TRBV10-3
D gene: NA
J gene: TRBJ1-1
clone size: once

CDR3 DNA: TGTGCCAGCAGTTATCGAGGCAGGGGGTATTCACCCCTCCACTTT
CDR3 protein: CASSYRGRGYSPLHF
V gene: TRBV6-5
D gene: TRBD1
J gene: TRBJ1-6
clone size: NA

CDR3 DNA: TGCGCCAGCAGTCGAAACAGGGGGCGTAGCAATCAGCCCCAGCATTTT
CDR3 protein: CASSRNRGRSNQPQHF
V gene: TRBV23-1
D gene: TRBD1
J gene: TRBJ1-5
clone size: NA

CDR3 DNA: TGTGCCAGCAGCCAACAAACGGGACAGGGCGTCCATGAAGCTTTCTTT
CDR3 protein: CASSQQTGQGVHEAFF
V gene: TRBV7-2
D gene: TRBD1
J gene: TRBJ1-1
clone size: NA

CDR3 DNA: TGTGCCAGCAGCCCCCCCACCCGCCAGGCAGATACGCAGTATTTT
CDR3 protein: CASSPPTRQADTQYF
V gene: TRBV9
D gene: NA
J gene: TRBJ2-3
clone size: NA

CDR3 DNA: TGTGCCAGCAGCAAACTAGGGGGGGGCTATCAGCCCCAGCATTTT
CDR3 protein: CASSKLGGGYQPQHF
V gene: TRBV7-9
D gene: NA
J gene: TRBJ1-5
clone size: NA

CDR3 DNA: TGTGCCAGTAGTATCCTGGGGACAGGGTTGACTGAAGCTTTCTTT
CDR3 protein: CASSILGTGLTEAFF
V gene: TRBV19
D gene: TRBD1
J gene: TRBJ1-1
clone size: NA

CDR3 DNA: TGTGCCAGCAGTGAAAGGGGGCGGACTGAAGCTTTCTTT
CDR3 protein: CASSERGRTEAFF
V gene: TRBV2
D gene: TRBD1
J gene: TRBJ1-1
clone size: NA

CDR3 DNA: TGTGCCAGCAGCGACCTTGAGGGGGACGGGACCTACGAGCAGTACTTC
CDR3 protein: CASSDLEGDGTYEQYF
V gene: TRBV5-6
D gene: NA
J gene: TRBJ2-7
clone size: NA

CDR3 DNA: TGTGCCAGCACCTTAGCGGGGCGGTACCAAGAGACCCAGTACTTC
CDR3 protein: CASTLAGRYQETQYF
V gene: TRBV2
D gene: TRBD2
J gene: TRBJ2-5
clone size: NA

CDR3 DNA: TGTGCCAGCAGGGTAGAATACAGCACCGGGGAGCTGTTTTTT
CDR3 protein: CASRVEYSTGELFF
V gene: TRBV6-5
D gene: NA
J gene: TRBJ2-2
clone size: NA

CDR3 DNA: TGTGCCAGCAGTTACTCGAGACACCCCTGGGGCAATCAGCCCCAGCATTTT
CDR3 protein: CASSYSRHPWGNQPQHF
V gene: TRBV6-2/TRBV6-3
D gene: NA
J gene: TRBJ1-5
clone size: NA

CDR3 DNA: TGTGCCAGTAGTATAGCCGGGGGAGGGGAAAAACTGTTTTTT
CDR3 protein: CASSIAGGGEKLFF
V gene: TRBV19
D gene: NA
J gene: TRBJ1-4
clone size: NA

CDR3 DNA: TGTGCCAGTACCCGCCCGACAGCCGGAAACACCATATATTTT
CDR3 protein: CASTRPTAGNTIYF
V gene: TRBV19
D gene: NA
J gene: TRBJ1-3
clone size: NA

CDR3 DNA: TGCAGCGTTACCCCCCCGGGACAGACAGATACGGGCTACACCTTC
CDR3 protein: CSVTPPGQTDTGYTF
V gene: TRBV29-1
D gene: TRBD1
J gene: TRBJ1-2
clone size: NA